The sequence of this TCR beta chain was determined in a study of blood T cell repertoires in COVID-19. Looking at the study overall: From T cells, B-cell-depleted T cells, or PBMCs came the material, which was cDNA or gDNA.

In the source study's methods: Estimated nucleated cell counts came from reference gene primer amplification. Profiled with immunoSEQ multiplex PCR; TCRdb holds only in-frame clones, not every one. V, J and clone size derive from that table, while D and trimming were established from the DNA sequence. The sample contains roughly 130,000 clones, 70% to 90% of which appear only once. The CDR3 covers 13 residues. Germline CDR1 and CDR2: MDHEN and SYDVKM. V gave up 6 bases and J gave up 5 bases, with 13 bases separating them. The sequenced material came from peripheral blood. The chain couples TRBV28 to TRBJ1-2, with D tentatively TRBD1 (5 bases). The sequence was collected from a woman aged 60-70 years with acute or convalescent COVID-19. CDR3 in DNA: TGTGCCAGCAGCAGAGGGACTCTTTATGGCTACACCTTC. This encodes CASSRGTLYGYTF.